A selection of T cell receptor beta chains follows, all from one sample in a study of T cell responses to AZD1222 COVID-19 vaccine. Clones were read by immunoSEQ multiplex PCR, and TCRdb kept only the in-frame ones, dropping some. This table has about 90,000 clones, around nine tenths appearing once. The starting material was peripheral blood, obtained on day 0 of MenACWY control vaccination. Every receptor here comes from an adult in good health. Both conserved end residues are trimmed from each CDR3. A D gene is named only where the DNA matches it firmly. A clone size is listed for some rows: how often the clone was seen (once, few, many), or a class if it is expanded.

V gene,clone size,D gene,CDR3 protein
TRBV7-8,.,TRBD1,ASSLITRTGAGELF
TRBV10-3,.,.,AISRDTSQETQY
TRBV19,once,TRBD1,ASSIDPTGGKNIQY
TRBV28,.,.,ASSFVHANSPLH
TRBV5-6,.,.,ASSLGGSYNEQF
TRBV28,.,TRBD1,ASSLTGFPEAF
TRBV7-2,.,TRBD1,ASSLGAGQGYEQY
TRBV5-4,.,.,ASSIKGVNQPQH
TRBV9,.,.,ASSPRGETQY
TRBV2,.,.,ASGRGGPDTQY
TRBV18,.,TRBD2,ASSPLPPSGVSTDTQY
TRBV12-3/TRBV12-4,.,.,ASSLGGHQPQH
TRBV6-1,.,.,ASSRLLDTEAF